These 26 T cell receptor beta chains share one sample of origin, sequenced in a study of Graves' ophthalmopathy and Graves' hyperthyroidism. Amplification of TCR beta CDR3 regions used RNA transcripts. Scientists carried out first-round RT-PCR using HTBI primers and then a second-round multiplex PCR. Each CDR3 protein gets one entry after TCRdb re-called the multiplex PCR reads with MiXCR. The table includes roughly 220,000 distinct CDR3 sequences, 45% detected once. Sequencing was carried out using peripheral blood. The receptor set was obtained from an adult man with Graves' ophthalmopathy.

Here the CDR3 reads CASRSIDRGLSPLHF. The CDR3 DNA is TGTGCCAGCAGATCCATTGACAGGGGTCTTTCGCCCCTCCACTTT. The chain is built from TRBV6-8 and TRBJ1-6, with TRBD1 matching over 8 bases. The V gene's germline CDR1 is MNHGY and CDR2 SAAAGT. The CDR3 extends over 15 amino acids. The trim removed 6 bases at V and 13 bases at J, leaving 14 bases unmatched.

The chain links TRBV11-2 to TRBJ2-7; TRBD1 agrees at 10 bases. V lost 4 bases to trimming and J lost 2 bases; unmatched junction nucleotides: 5. Germline-derived CDR1 and CDR2 are SGHAT and FQNNGV. This CDR3 comprises 15 residues. The CDR3 spells CASSWGQGTTYEQYF. Written as DNA, the CDR3 is TGTGCCAGCAGCTGGGGACAGGGGACGACCTACGAGCAGTACTTC.

The gene calls are TRBV19 and TRBJ1-1; D is undetermined. The germline V gene has CDR1 LNHDA and CDR2 SQIVND (reference sequence). This CDR3 spans 16 amino acids. Trimming cost V 3 bases and J 3 bases, with 17 bases left between them. CDR3 DNA sequence: TGTGCCAGTAGTATCCCGAGAGGGAGCGATGACACTGAAGCTTTCTTT. As protein: CASSIPRGSDDTEAFF.

V gene TRBV24-1 combines with J gene TRBJ1-5; 8 bases fit TRBD1. The CDR3 covers 13 residues. Germline V gives CDR1 KGHDR, CDR2 SFDVKD. Losses at the gene ends were 4 bases for V and 6 bases for J; bases not matched to a gene: 1. The CDR3 DNA reads as TGTGCCACCAGTGAGGACAGGGCTCAGCCCCAGCATTTT. Residues: CATSEDRAQPQHF.

This rearrangement joins TRBV19 to TRBJ1-6; D is uncertain. V shed 6 bases and J shed 3 bases, with 12 bases lying between them. Germline CDR1 and CDR2: LNHDA and SQIVND (reference sequence). The CDR3 is 15 residues long. The CDR3 reads CASSRMADYNSPLHF. The CDR3 DNA reads TGTGCCAGTAGCCGAATGGCAGACTATAATTCACCCCTCCACTTT.

This clonotype occurred a few times. The chain links TRBV7-9 to TRBJ1-6; D unresolved. The CDR3 has 14 amino acids. Trimming stripped 4 bases from V and 9 bases from J, with 13 bases between. Per germline, CDR1 SEHNR and CDR2 FQNEAQ (reference sequence). The CDR3 DNA reads as TGTGCCAGCAGCTGGTCCCGATTGGGTTCACCCCTCCACTTT. Translated: CASSWSRLGSPLHF.

To note about this clonotype: Germline and junction disagree at one end, which may indicate a read error. The rearrangement links TRBV7-6 to TRBJ1-4; D gene unclear. CDR1 is SGHVS, CDR2 FNYEAQ, per germline. CDR3 length equals 12 residues. CDR3 residues: CASSQAYEKLFF. CDR3 coding DNA: TGCGCCAGCAGCCAAGCGTACGAAAAACTGTTTTTT.

The CDR3 sequence is CASSKLASYEQYF. The CDR3 DNA is TGTGCCAGCAGCAAATTAGCTAGCTACGAGCAGTACTTC. The rearrangement joins TRBV7-9 to TRBJ2-7; D call uncertain. Trimming shortened V by 5 bases and J by 3 bases, and 11 bases separated the two germline ends. The CDR3 has 13 amino acids. Germline CDR1 is SEHNR and CDR2 is FQNEAQ (reference sequence).

There are a few counts of this clonotype. The rearrangement uses TRBV15 and TRBJ1-1; D gene unclear. Trimming stripped 3 bases from V and 0 bases from J, with 5 bases between. The germline V gene encodes CDR1 LNHNV and CDR2 YYDKDF (reference sequence). The CDR3 has 13 amino acids. The CDR3 DNA follows: TGTGCCACCAGCAGGGTTATGAACACTGAAGCTTTCTTT. It is translated as CATSRVMNTEAFF. Full variable domain (missing parts from reference TRBV15 and TRBJ1-1): DAMVIQNPRYQVTQFGKPVTLSCSQTLNHNVMYWYQQKSSQAPKLLFHYYDKDFNNEADTPDNFQSRRPNTSFCFLDIRSPGLGDTAMYLCATSRVMNTEAFFGQGTRLTVV.

This clonotype was recorded a few times. J is TRBJ2-6 and V is TRBV19, with TRBD1 matching 7 bases. CDR1 is LNHDA, CDR2 SQIVND, per germline (reference sequence). Unmatched junction bases numbered 5, after V lost 3 bases and J lost 0 bases. The CDR3 consists of 17 residues. Written as DNA, the CDR3 is TGTGCCAGTAGTATGGTCCGACAGGGCTCTGGGGCCAACGTCCTGACTTTC. Its translation is CASSMVRQGSGANVLTF. Full variable domain (outside the CDR3, taken from reference TRBV19 and TRBJ2-6): DGGITQSPKYLFRKEGQNVTLSCEQNLNHDAMYWYRQDPGQGLRLIYYSQIVNDFQKGDIAEGYSVSREKKESFPLTVTSAQKNPTAFYLCASSMVRQGSGANVLTFGAGSRLTVL.

The genes are TRBV19 and TRBJ2-2, with TRBD2 matching 13 bases. V trimming: 6 bases; J trimming: 2 bases; junction bases outside the gene matches: 6. Looked up from germline, CDR1 is LNHDA and CDR2 is SQIVND (reference sequence). The length of the CDR3 is 17 residues. The CDR3: CASSWTSGRYNTGELFF. DNA for the CDR3: TGTGCCAGTAGCTGGACTAGCGGGAGATATAACACCGGGGAGCTGTTTTTT.

This clonotype has ten or more counts. This chain links TRBV10-3 with TRBJ1-2; 7 bases match TRBD1. V was pared by 10 bases and J by 4 bases, with 6 bases of the junction left unmatched. CDR1 is ENHRY and CDR2 is SYGVKD in the germline V gene. This CDR3 has 12 residues. The CDR3, as DNA: TGTGCCACCAAGAGGGACAGCTATGGCTACACCTTC. Its translation: CATKRDSYGYTF.

This clonotype came up a few times. This chain links TRBV7-2 with TRBJ1-2; D may be TRBD1 (6 bases). The CDR3 loop spans 13 amino acids. V was pared by 5 bases and J by 8 bases, with 15 bases between. Germline CDR1 is SGHTA and CDR2 is FQGNSA. The CDR3 DNA reads TGTGCCAGCAGCATTGACAGGTCTCGCGGCTACACCTTC. Translated: CASSIDRSRGYTF.

In nucleotides, the CDR3 is TGTGCCAGCAGCTTAGGCTTCGGACAGAACACTGAAGCTTTCTTT. This gives the protein CASSLGFGQNTEAFF. V is TRBV7-8 and J is TRBJ1-1; D possibly corresponds to TRBD1 (5 bases). The germline V gene has CDR1 SGHVS and CDR2 FQNEAQ. This CDR3 has 15 amino acids. Trimming cost V 1 base and J 1 base, with 10 bases left between them.

The chain couples TRBV24-1 to TRBJ2-5, with D maybe TRBD1 (5 bases). The V and J ends lost 7 bases and 4 bases respectively, with 9 bases between them. The CDR3 spans 12 residues. Germline-derived CDR1 and CDR2 are KGHDR and SFDVKD. CDR3 coding DNA: TGTGCCACCAGCGACAGACTAGAGACCCAGTACTTC. This translates into CATSDRLETQYF.

The rearrangement joins TRBV29-1 to TRBJ1-4, with D possibly matching TRBD1 (6 bases). Trimming left V 4 bases short and J 7 bases short, with 16 bases between. This CDR3 is 14 amino acids long. The germline V gene has CDR1 SQVTM and CDR2 ANQGSEA. CDR3 protein: CSVGIAQGGEKLFF. In DNA, the CDR3 is TGCAGCGTTGGGATCGCACAGGGCGGTGAAAAACTGTTTTTT.

The chain couples TRBV5-1 to TRBJ2-7; D perhaps matches TRBD1 (6 bases). CDR1 and CDR2 (germline): SGHRS, YFSETQ. V shed 1 base and J shed 2 bases, with 10 bases lying between them. CDR3 length: 14 amino acids. The CDR3 reads CASSLLDRTYEQYF. CDR3 nucleotides: TGCGCCAGCAGCTTGTTAGACAGGACCTACGAGCAGTACTTC. The whole variable domain, filled in from reference TRBV5-1 and TRBJ2-7, reads KAGVTQTPRYLIKTRGQQVTLSCSPISGHRSVSWYQQTPGQGLQFLFEYFSETQRNKGNFPGRFSGRQFSNSRSEMNVSTLELGDSALYLCASSLLDRTYEQYFGPGTRLTVT.

A few counts support this clonotype. In nucleotides, the CDR3 is TGTGCCAGCACCCCGGACAGGGGGCGCACCGGGGAGCTGTTTTTT. Translating gives CASTPDRGRTGELFF. This chain joins TRBV2 and TRBJ2-2; TRBD1 aligns across 11 bases. The CDR3 is 15 amino acids. Unmatched junction bases numbered 5, after V lost 7 bases and J lost 4 bases. CDR1 and CDR2 from the germline V gene are SNHLY and FYNNEI.

This CDR3 is CATSSGGPSYEQYF. CDR3 nucleotides: TGTGCCACCAGTTCAGGGGGACCCTCCTACGAGCAGTACTTC. This sequence joins TRBV24-1 and TRBJ2-7; 7 bases map to TRBD1. The CDR3 extends over 14 amino acids. Germline trimming cut 6 bases from V and 0 bases from J; bases unmatched to any gene: 4. Germline values: CDR1 KGHDR, CDR2 SFDVKD.

This clonotype was detected a few times. This chain connects TRBV9 to TRBJ1-3; no clear D gene. V lost 0 bases to trimming and J lost 0 bases, with 7 bases between them. The germline V gene has CDR1 SGDLS and CDR2 YYNGEE. CDR3 length: 15 residues. The CDR3: CASSVDADSGNTIYF. The DNA of the CDR3 is TGTGCCAGCAGCGTAGATGCGGACTCTGGAAACACCATATATTTT.

The table lists this clonotype with a few counts. Here the CDR3 reads CASSLTDWNTEAFF. The CDR3 DNA reads TGTGCCAGCAGCTTAACCGACTGGAACACTGAAGCTTTCTTT. The chain combines TRBV7-2 with TRBJ1-1; no firm D call. The CDR3 spans 14 residues. Between the trimmed V and J ends, which lost 2 bases and 1 base, there was a span of 8 bases. Germline V CDR1 and CDR2: SGHTA, FQGNSA.

This sequence joins TRBV20-1 and TRBJ1-2; 8 bases are a match to TRBD1. V shed 5 bases, J shed 0 bases, and the junction held 5 bases outside the gene matches. CDR1 and CDR2 from the germline V gene are DFQATT and SNEGSKA (reference sequence). The CDR3 consists of 14 residues. DNA of the CDR3: TGCAGTGCTGCCTTGACAGGGGCTAACTATGGCTACACCTTC. It yields the protein CSAALTGANYGYTF.

This clonotype was detected only a few times. The rearrangement links TRBV10-3 to TRBJ2-7; D is tentatively TRBD1 or TRBD2 (5 bases each). The CDR3 length is 13 residues. Germline CDR1 and CDR2: ENHRY and SYGVKD. The V and J ends lost 8 bases and 4 bases respectively, with 15 bases between them. This CDR3 is CAISSGAGYEQYF. Written as DNA, the CDR3 is TGTGCCATCTCCTCCGGGGCCGGGTACGAGCAGTACTTC.

The rearrangement links TRBV29-1 to TRBJ1-4, with a weak D call TRBD1 (6 bases). V shed 4 bases and J shed 6 bases, with 15 bases lying between them. CDR1 is SQVTM, CDR2 ANQGSEA, per germline. The CDR3 has 14 amino acids. CDR3 nucleotides: TGCAGCGTTGTGGCCGGGACAACACATGAAAAACTGTTTTTT. It encodes CSVVAGTTHEKLFF. Complete variable domain (other parts from reference TRBV29-1 and TRBJ1-4): SAVISQKPSRDICQRGTSLTIQCQVDSQVTMMFWYRQQPGQSLTLIATANQGSEATYESGFVIDKFPISRPNLTFSTLTVSNMSPEDSSIYLCSVVAGTTHEKLFFGSGTQLSVL.

In its sample, this clonotype was seen a few times. The chain links TRBV19 to TRBJ2-7; the D gene is possibly TRBD2 (6 bases). There are 13 residues in the CDR3. V was trimmed by 4 bases and J by 5 bases, leaving 12 bases between them. CDR1 is LNHDA and CDR2 is SQIVND in the germline V gene (reference sequence). The CDR3 bases are TGTGCCAGTAGTACGAGCTTAGCGGACGAGCAGTACTTC. This translates into CASSTSLADEQYF.

This clonotype was counted a few times. The chain recombines TRBV7-8 with TRBJ1-5, with D perhaps TRBD1 (6 bases). V was pared by 5 bases and J by 2 bases, with 10 bases between. This CDR3 spans 14 amino acids. Germline V lookup: CDR1 SGHVS, CDR2 FQNEAQ. CDR3 region: CASSPNRGNQPQHF. The CDR3 DNA follows: TGTGCCAGCAGCCCCAACAGGGGCAATCAGCCCCAGCATTTT. The variable domain in full, with the rest retrieved from reference TRBV7-8 and TRBJ1-5, is GAGVSQSPRYKVAKRGQDVALRCDPISGHVSLFWYQQALGQGPEFLTYFQNEAQLDKSGLPSDRFFAERPEGSVSTLKIQRTQQEDSAVYLCASSPNRGNQPQHFGDGTRLSIL.